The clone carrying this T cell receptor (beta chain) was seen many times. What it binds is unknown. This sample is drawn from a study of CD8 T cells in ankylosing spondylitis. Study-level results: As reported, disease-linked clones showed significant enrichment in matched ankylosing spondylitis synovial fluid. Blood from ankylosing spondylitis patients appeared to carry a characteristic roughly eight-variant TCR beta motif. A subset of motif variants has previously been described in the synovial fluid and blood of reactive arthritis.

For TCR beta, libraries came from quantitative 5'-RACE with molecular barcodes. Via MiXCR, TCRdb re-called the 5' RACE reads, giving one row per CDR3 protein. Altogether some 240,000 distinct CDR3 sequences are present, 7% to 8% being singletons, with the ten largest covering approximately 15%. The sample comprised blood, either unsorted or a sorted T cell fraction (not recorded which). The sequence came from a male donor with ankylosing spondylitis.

The CDR3 nucleotides are TGTGCCAGCAGCGTGGGAGCGGGGACCTCCTACGAGCAGTACTTC. It specifies CASSVGAGTSYEQYF. The V call is TRBV9, the J call TRBJ2-7; 7 bases align to TRBD2. Germline values: CDR1 SGDLS, CDR2 YYNGEE. V was pared by 2 bases and J by 0 bases, with 5 bases of the junction left unmatched. The CDR3 covers 15 residues.